These T cell receptor beta chains were read from a single sample in a study of regulatory T cells in long-lasting Graves disease. TCRdb re-analysed the multiplex PCR reads in MiXCR, keeping a single row per CDR3 protein. The repertoire holds 650,000 to 850,000 distinct CDR3 sequences, 25% to 35% seen once, with about two fifths in the top ten. The sequenced sample was peripheral blood mononuclear cells (PBMCs), obtained when the disease was refractory, from a patient treated with antithyroid drugs. Every receptor here comes from a female donor with Graves disease. CDR3s include the opening cysteine and the closing phenylalanine or tryptophan. Fields, in order: J gene, V gene, D gene, CDR3 protein. A D gene is named only where the DNA matches it firmly.

TRBJ1-2,TRBV28,.,CASSFFRATRDGYTF
TRBJ2-1,TRBV20-1,TRBD2,CSARDAREAAFNEQFF
TRBJ1-2,TRBV5-5,.,CASSLGGRSNYGYTF
TRBJ2-1,TRBV11-3,.,CASSSYSSKGTYNEQFF
TRBJ1-1,TRBV24-1,.,CATTGSGTGATEAFF
TRBJ1-2,TRBV6-6,TRBD1,CASSYFGTGEPANYGYTF
TRBJ2-5,TRBV3-1,.,CASSQDRRRVQETQYF
TRBJ1-2,TRBV7-9,.,CASSLGGGGEIYGYTF
TRBJ1-2,TRBV5-1,.,CASSFEGFADYGYTF
TRBJ2-5,TRBV29-1,TRBD2,CSVERGGETQYF
TRBJ1-2,TRBV20-1,TRBD1,CSAMPGGQTLNYGYTF
TRBJ1-2,TRBV3-1,TRBD1,CASSQGAGGPTDGYTF
TRBJ2-5,TRBV20-1,TRBD2,CSAAPLAGGLQETQYF
TRBJ1-1,TRBV20-1,.,CSARDPVPHLENTEAFF
TRBJ2-2,TRBV27,.,CASSLSRGELFF
TRBJ2-5,TRBV12-3/TRBV12-4,.,CASSLLGLAETQYF
TRBJ1-5,TRBV7-2,TRBD1,CASSITGAGQPQHF
TRBJ2-7,TRBV10-3,TRBD2,CAISESPHGGRANPYEQYF
TRBJ1-1,TRBV4-1,TRBD1,CASSQGQGQSEAFF
TRBJ2-4,TRBV19,.,CASSIVAAASENIQYF
TRBJ1-1,TRBV2,.,CASSERGMGTGTEAFF
TRBJ2-7,TRBV7-9,.,CASSLAGRQLERLEQYF
TRBJ1-2,TRBV2,.,CASTTGQHNYGYTF
TRBJ2-5,TRBV9,TRBD1,CASSSRTGAGQETQYF
TRBJ1-1,TRBV2,TRBD1,CASSEGWDRGRTDTEAFF
TRBJ2-6,TRBV10-3,TRBD1,CAISMCGQGNSGANVLTF
TRBJ1-2,TRBV3-1,.,CASSQDQKGRIGYTF
TRBJ1-1,TRBV20-1,.,CSASRNMNTEAFF
TRBJ2-5,TRBV18,TRBD2,CASSLPGGSQETQYF
TRBJ2-1,TRBV11-2,.,CASSPKVLGINEQFF
TRBJ1-2,TRBV5-1,.,CASSLDRGTGYGYTF
TRBJ2-2,TRBV27,.,CASSLIAGAIGELFF
TRBJ1-1,TRBV29-1,.,CSATSLRNTEAFF
TRBJ1-1,TRBV2,.,CASSVTDEAFF
TRBJ2-7,TRBV14,TRBD1,CASRPRGLNEQYF
TRBJ2-7,TRBV2,TRBD2,CASRMGLAGDEQYF
TRBJ2-5,TRBV29-1,.,CSVSRDTVEETQYF
TRBJ1-1,TRBV6-1,TRBD1,CASSLGQGVRNTEAFF
TRBJ1-2,TRBV6-1,.,CASSEAPIPQSNYGYTF